The rows below give T cell receptor beta chains drawn from one sample of a study of cytomegalovirus exposure and HLA in healthy donors. Profiled with immunoSEQ multiplex PCR; TCRdb holds only in-frame clones, not every one. The table records around 100,000 clones, approximately 82% of them present only once. The source material was PBMCs. These receptors were obtained from a man younger than 40 in good health and CMV-seropositive. The conserved cysteine and the conserved F or W are not part of the CDR3 here. Each record gives: CDR3 protein, V gene.

ASSAYLRDSGEKLF	TRBV18
ASSSPTRDRQAKNIQY	TRBV7-9
ASTLSGGEAGELF	TRBV19
ASPQCAGVLSKGVGELF	TRBV23-1
ASSIRVPDTQY	TRBV19
SVPGAGNQPQH	TRBV29-1
ATSGEGFLFSETQY	TRBV28
ASTRDRQETQY	TRBV2
ASSLKGGNAGELF	TRBV13
ASSPDSFQETQY	TRBV11-3
ASRGQLNTGELF	TRBV2
ASSLEAGFPF	TRBV7-9
ASSLFRGETEAF	TRBV28
ASSPGTGGLLYEQY	TRBV5-4
ASSVGAGADSYEQY	TRBV9
ASSLIGQVNEQF	TRBV28
ASSPTTEYEQY	TRBV27
ASSLSILDRGVQETQY	TRBV27
ASSQPLERESNTGELF	TRBV4-2
ASSLGPGNEKLF	TRBV5-1
ASSQEVRAGSRADTQY	TRBV4-2
ASSLVRDTYYGYT	TRBV7-2
ASSQDEFPAAGEKLF	TRBV4-1
ASSLAGGLTDTQY	TRBV5-4
AISELEGVDTQY	TRBV6-5
ASSSFFNEQF	TRBV7-2
ASSLMSRGYNEQF	TRBV27
ASRDDRGSYEQY	TRBV2
ASSIDRSPGGQPQH	TRBV19
ASSLYSQEAF	TRBV14
ASSTPVADYETQY	TRBV5-6
ASSNQPDWAQEKLF	TRBV19
ASSLEGGTDTQY	TRBV5-4
ASSETVITGNTIY	TRBV6-1
ATSSFLGDRSYEQY	TRBV15
ASTPRAGPTNEKLF	TRBV7-8
ASSKLSGGIWVKNTEAF	TRBV21-1
ATSRGQATNEKLF	TRBV15
ASMGSALNNEQF	TRBV10-1
ASSETSGSYNEQF	TRBV6-4
ASSVSGGSYNEQF	TRBV7-9
ASSLLEETQY	TRBV5-1
ASGKEGQKAF	TRBV5-6
AGTPGTGNTEAF	TRBV30
ASSQQVLLETQY	TRBV4-1
ASFRPQGSTVGELF	TRBV6-6
ASTSGTGRNTIY	TRBV27
ASSADRSPQH	TRBV6-1
ASSFGYSSNEKLF	TRBV5-8
ASSTHGTAGYTIY	TRBV6-5
ASSFDFSYEQY	TRBV5-1
ASSLQGDEQY	TRBV7-9
ASSPLGGQPGYT	TRBV5-4
ASSEGGSSYNSPLH	TRBV9
ASSTPGTGYNEQF	TRBV28
ASSPGREKAKNIQY	TRBV5-5
ASRELAGGPDGELF	TRBV13
ASSLDWDTPGTDTQY	TRBV7-9
ASSGGQGGDTQY	TRBV6-4
AWSTGGANEKLF	TRBV30